A selection of T cell receptor beta chains follows, all from one sample in a study of T cell repertoires in cytomegalovirus infection. From the reads, TCRdb called clonotypes with MiXCR, one entry per CDR3 protein. The table has under 200,000 distinct CDR3 sequences, about a tenth seen once; the top ten hold about 4.2%. The sample consisted of PBMCs. These receptors all stem from a human donor in good health (CMV status not recorded). Some clones in this sample may be carry-over from other donors' samples. Each CDR3 is given with its conserved first and last residue. Each record gives: clone size, D gene, J gene, V gene, CDR3 protein, CDR3 DNA. D genes are given only for firm matches. Some rows mark clone size as missing; the rest say once, few, many or name a class of expanded clone.

clone_size: many; d_call: -; j_call: TRBJ2-1; v_call: TRBV28; cdr3_aa: CASSKRRTGNSYNEQFF; cdr3_nt: TGTGCCAGCAGTAAGAGACGCACAGGTAACTCCTACAATGAGCAGTTCTTC
clone_size: many; d_call: TRBD1; j_call: TRBJ1-5; v_call: TRBV7-2; cdr3_aa: CASSNVDRASQPQHF; cdr3_nt: TGTGCCAGCAGCAATGTGGACAGGGCCTCTCAGCCCCAGCATTTT
clone_size: many; d_call: TRBD1; j_call: TRBJ1-2; v_call: TRBV7-2; cdr3_aa: CASSPWTGRDGYTF; cdr3_nt: TGTGCCAGCAGCCCTTGGACAGGACGAGATGGCTACACCTTC
clone_size: many; d_call: -; j_call: TRBJ1-3; v_call: TRBV28; cdr3_aa: CASSLKWRAAGNTIYF; cdr3_nt: TGTGCCAGCAGTTTAAAGTGGCGAGCTGCCGGAAACACCATATATTTT
clone_size: few; d_call: -; j_call: TRBJ1-2; v_call: TRBV28; cdr3_aa: CASSPSGRYGYTF; cdr3_nt: TGTGCCAGCAGCCCCTCGGGCCGCTATGGCTACACCTTC
clone_size: many; d_call: -; j_call: TRBJ1-5; v_call: TRBV7-2; cdr3_aa: CASSLSWSNQPQHF; cdr3_nt: TGTGCCAGCAGCTTAAGTTGGAGCAATCAGCCCCAGCATTTT
clone_size: few; d_call: -; j_call: TRBJ2-7; v_call: TRBV7-8; cdr3_aa: CASSLAVVAYEQYF; cdr3_nt: TGTGCCAGCAGCTTAGCGGTTGTAGCCTACGAGCAGTACTTC
clone_size: -; d_call: -; j_call: TRBJ2-7; v_call: TRBV6-2/TRBV6-3; cdr3_aa: CASKNSQRSYEQYF; cdr3_nt: TGTGCCAGCAAGAACTCACAAAGGTCATACGAGCAGTACTTC
clone_size: few; d_call: -; j_call: TRBJ2-7; v_call: TRBV19; cdr3_aa: CASSRRGQSYEQYF; cdr3_nt: TGTGCCAGTAGTAGGCGGGGACAGTCCTACGAGCAGTACTTC
clone_size: many; d_call: -; j_call: TRBJ2-1; v_call: TRBV11-2; cdr3_aa: CASSLRLLGQPDEQFF; cdr3_nt: TGTGCCAGCAGCTTAAGGTTGCTCGGGCAGCCGGATGAGCAGTTCTTC
clone_size: few; d_call: -; j_call: TRBJ1-1; v_call: TRBV2; cdr3_aa: CASGGQMNTEAFF; cdr3_nt: TGTGCCAGCGGGGGACAAATGAACACTGAAGCTTTCTTT
clone_size: few; d_call: -; j_call: TRBJ2-1; v_call: TRBV20-1; cdr3_aa: CSAAHPSGYNEQFF; cdr3_nt: TGCAGTGCCGCACACCCTTCGGGGTACAATGAGCAGTTCTTC
clone_size: few; d_call: -; j_call: TRBJ2-7; v_call: TRBV20-1; cdr3_aa: CSAPSSVGGHEQYF; cdr3_nt: TGCAGTGCCCCCTCGTCGGTTGGGGGTCACGAGCAGTACTTC
clone_size: few; d_call: TRBD1; j_call: TRBJ2-6; v_call: TRBV20-1; cdr3_aa: CSASKTGPAAGANVLTF; cdr3_nt: TGCAGTGCTAGTAAGACAGGGCCGGCGGCAGGGGCCAACGTCCTGACTTTC
clone_size: -; d_call: -; j_call: TRBJ1-2; v_call: TRBV20-1; cdr3_aa: CSATQRAVNYGYTF; cdr3_nt: TGCAGTGCTACTCAAAGGGCGGTGAACTATGGCTACACCTTC
clone_size: -; d_call: -; j_call: TRBJ1-1; v_call: TRBV15; cdr3_aa: CATSREGAWTEAFF; cdr3_nt: TGTGCCACCAGCAGAGAGGGGGCTTGGACTGAAGCTTTCTTT
clone_size: many; d_call: -; j_call: TRBJ2-7; v_call: TRBV20-1; cdr3_aa: CSAREGGLGYEQYF; cdr3_nt: TGCAGTGCTAGGGAAGGGGGGCTTGGGTACGAGCAGTACTTC
clone_size: -; d_call: -; j_call: TRBJ1-5; v_call: TRBV10-3; cdr3_aa: CAISEGFSSNQPQHF; cdr3_nt: TGTGCCATCTCCGAAGGGTTCTCCAGCAATCAGCCCCAGCATTTT
clone_size: few; d_call: TRBD2; j_call: TRBJ2-1; v_call: TRBV29-1; cdr3_aa: CSVVRLAGHNEQFF; cdr3_nt: TGCAGCGTTGTGCGTCTAGCGGGACACAATGAGCAGTTCTTC
clone_size: few; d_call: -; j_call: TRBJ1-2; v_call: TRBV7-9; cdr3_aa: CASSFRQEPYGYTF; cdr3_nt: TGTGCCAGCAGCTTTCGACAGGAACCCTATGGCTACACCTTC
clone_size: many; d_call: -; j_call: TRBJ1-6; v_call: TRBV28; cdr3_aa: CASSPYTSSYNSPLHF; cdr3_nt: TGTGCCAGCAGTCCATACACGAGCTCCTATAATTCACCCCTCCACTTT
clone_size: few; d_call: TRBD1; j_call: TRBJ1-1; v_call: TRBV5-1; cdr3_aa: CASSSGGFRHEAFF; cdr3_nt: TGCGCCAGCAGCTCAGGGGGTTTCCGGCATGAAGCTTTCTTT
clone_size: -; d_call: -; j_call: TRBJ1-6; v_call: TRBV19; cdr3_aa: CASSDTPGGDSPLHF; cdr3_nt: TGTGCCAGTAGTGATACGCCCGGAGGGGACTCACCCCTCCACTTT
clone_size: -; d_call: -; j_call: TRBJ1-5; v_call: TRBV2; cdr3_aa: CASSATGSNQPQHF; cdr3_nt: TGTGCCAGCAGTGCAACCGGTAGCAATCAGCCCCAGCATTTT
clone_size: many; d_call: -; j_call: TRBJ2-5; v_call: TRBV7-6; cdr3_aa: CASSSNPQTQYF; cdr3_nt: TGTGCCAGCAGCTCTAATCCGCAGACCCAGTACTTC
clone_size: many; d_call: TRBD2; j_call: TRBJ2-3; v_call: TRBV7-9; cdr3_aa: CASSPRLAGAADTQYF; cdr3_nt: TGTGCCAGCAGCCCAAGACTAGCGGGAGCGGCAGATACGCAGTATTTT
clone_size: many; d_call: -; j_call: TRBJ1-2; v_call: TRBV7-2; cdr3_aa: CASSFGGFYGYTF; cdr3_nt: TGTGCCAGCAGCTTCGGAGGGTTCTATGGCTACACCTTC
clone_size: many; d_call: TRBD2; j_call: TRBJ2-5; v_call: TRBV7-9; cdr3_aa: CASSGGEGQETQYF; cdr3_nt: TGTGCCAGCAGCGGAGGGGAGGGACAAGAGACCCAGTACTTC
clone_size: medium-sized; d_call: TRBD2; j_call: TRBJ2-1; v_call: TRBV7-2; cdr3_aa: CASSLVAGPGGEQFF; cdr3_nt: TGTGCCAGCAGCTTGGTAGCGGGCCCGGGGGGTGAGCAGTTCTTC
clone_size: many; d_call: -; j_call: TRBJ1-5; v_call: TRBV28; cdr3_aa: CASSLGAAGSRTQHF; cdr3_nt: TGTGCCAGCAGTTTGGGGGCGGCAGGGTCTCGGACCCAGCATTTT
clone_size: -; d_call: -; j_call: TRBJ1-1; v_call: TRBV20-1; cdr3_aa: CSAEGVNTEAFF; cdr3_nt: TGCAGTGCGGAGGGGGTTAACACTGAAGCTTTCTTT
clone_size: -; d_call: -; j_call: TRBJ2-2; v_call: TRBV5-1; cdr3_aa: CASSLGDGIGTGELFF; cdr3_nt: TGCGCCAGCAGCTTGGGGGACGGGATCGGCACCGGGGAGCTGTTTTTT
clone_size: many; d_call: -; j_call: TRBJ2-5; v_call: TRBV7-8; cdr3_aa: CASSLDVVETQYF; cdr3_nt: TGTGCCAGCAGCTTAGACGTAGTAGAGACCCAGTACTTC
clone_size: many; d_call: -; j_call: TRBJ1-1; v_call: TRBV4-3; cdr3_aa: CASSHSLQGNTEAFF; cdr3_nt: TGCGCCAGCAGCCATTCCCTTCAGGGTAACACTGAAGCTTTCTTT
clone_size: many; d_call: -; j_call: TRBJ1-1; v_call: TRBV7-6; cdr3_aa: CASSRFDGLGTEAFF; cdr3_nt: TGTGCCAGCAGCCGATTCGACGGTTTGGGCACTGAAGCTTTCTTT
clone_size: -; d_call: -; j_call: TRBJ1-2; v_call: TRBV29-1; cdr3_aa: CSVEGGASNYGYTF; cdr3_nt: TGCAGCGTTGAAGGTGGGGCGTCTAACTATGGCTACACCTTC
clone_size: few; d_call: TRBD2; j_call: TRBJ2-7; v_call: TRBV10-3; cdr3_aa: CAISGALAGLSYEQYF; cdr3_nt: TGTGCCATCAGTGGGGCCCTAGCGGGACTGTCCTACGAGCAGTACTTC
clone_size: -; d_call: TRBD1; j_call: TRBJ2-2; v_call: TRBV5-4; cdr3_aa: CASSVGTGGNTGELFF; cdr3_nt: TGTGCCAGCAGCGTCGGGACAGGGGGCAACACCGGGGAGCTGTTTTTT
clone_size: many; d_call: -; j_call: TRBJ2-7; v_call: TRBV10-3; cdr3_aa: CAISARLGEQYF; cdr3_nt: TGTGCCATCAGTGCGCGTTTGGGGGAGCAGTACTTC
clone_size: many; d_call: -; j_call: TRBJ2-5; v_call: TRBV7-2; cdr3_aa: CASSGDPQETQYF; cdr3_nt: TGTGCCAGCAGCGGTGACCCCCAAGAGACCCAGTACTTC
clone_size: many; d_call: -; j_call: TRBJ2-5; v_call: TRBV7-6; cdr3_aa: CASSLADSDRETQYF; cdr3_nt: TGTGCCAGCAGCTTAGCGGACAGCGATCGAGAGACCCAGTACTTC
clone_size: few; d_call: TRBD1; j_call: TRBJ2-3; v_call: TRBV12-3/TRBV12-4; cdr3_aa: CASSIEGHGTGYTDTQYF; cdr3_nt: TGTGCCAGCAGCATAGAGGGACACGGGACAGGATACACAGATACGCAGTATTTT
clone_size: many; d_call: -; j_call: TRBJ1-5; v_call: TRBV7-9; cdr3_aa: CASSLGISYGNQPQHF; cdr3_nt: TGTGCCAGCAGCTTAGGAATTAGCTACGGCAATCAGCCCCAGCATTTT
clone_size: many; d_call: -; j_call: TRBJ2-7; v_call: TRBV28; cdr3_aa: CASSSPGPRYEQYF; cdr3_nt: TGTGCCAGCAGTTCACCCGGACCCCGCTACGAGCAGTACTTC
clone_size: many; d_call: TRBD1; j_call: TRBJ1-3; v_call: TRBV7-2; cdr3_aa: CASSLEGTGIGNTIYF; cdr3_nt: TGTGCCAGCAGCTTAGAGGGGACAGGGATTGGAAACACCATATATTTT